The 11 T cell receptor beta chains below were found in one sample sequenced in a study of T cell repertoires in cytomegalovirus infection. These TCRs' antigens remain unknown. TCRdb ran MiXCR on the reads and lists one entry per CDR3 protein. The sample has roughly 350,000 distinct CDR3 sequences, roughly a third seen once. The specimen comprised cultured PBMCs, sampled from culture after CMV antigen stimulation. The origin of the receptors is a human donor in good health (CMV status not recorded). Some clones in this sample may be carry-over from other donors' samples.

In this sample, this clonotype turned up many times. This chain connects TRBV7-9 to TRBJ1-4, with 7 bases that match TRBD1. This CDR3 contains 15 residues. CDR1 and CDR2 (germline): SEHNR, FQNEAQ (reference sequence). V shed 5 bases and J 6 bases; nucleotides not matched to a gene: 9. The CDR3 region is CASSPRQGSDEKLFF. Written as DNA, the CDR3 is TGTGCCAGCAGCCCTAGACAGGGATCCGATGAAAAACTGTTTTTT.

This clonotype was counted many times. This chain connects TRBV7-2 to TRBJ2-3; tentative D call: TRBD1 (5 bases). From germline, CDR1 is SGHTA and CDR2 FQGNSA. The CDR3 spans 16 residues. V shed 0 bases and J shed 3 bases, with 13 bases lying between them. CDR3 loop: CASSLAWTRLTDTQYF. Written as DNA, the CDR3 is TGTGCCAGCAGCTTAGCCTGGACAAGGCTTACAGATACGCAGTATTTT.

This clonotype was counted a few times. The chain couples TRBV28 to TRBJ2-1, with 7 bases matching TRBD2. J was trimmed by 4 bases and V by 5 bases; bases with no gene match: 14. CDR1 and CDR2 (germline): MDHEN, SYDVKM. The CDR3 consists of 17 residues. The CDR3 is CASSPQGASGPYNEQFF. CDR3 DNA: TGTGCCAGCAGTCCCCAAGGGGCTAGCGGACCTTACAATGAGCAGTTCTTC.

This clonotype was counted only a few times. V gene TRBV29-1 combines with J gene TRBJ2-2; 11 bases match TRBD2. CDR3 length: 15 residues. Germline V gene sequence: CDR1 SQVTM, CDR2 ANQGSEA. The V gene end was trimmed by 7 bases and the J gene end by 3 bases; junction bases not matched to a gene: 7. In DNA, the CDR3 is TGCAGCGCCAGCGTAGCGGGAGGGGACACCGGGGAGCTGTTTTTT. This gives the protein CSASVAGGDTGELFF.

The V gene is TRBV7-6, the J gene TRBJ2-4, with D perhaps TRBD2 (6 bases). CDR1 SGHVS and CDR2 FNYEAQ come from the germline V gene. The CDR3 runs to 15 residues. Trimming took off 1 base at V and 0 bases at J, with 7 bases between the two ends. CDR3 sequence: CASSLGGEAKNIQYF. Here the CDR3 DNA reads TGTGCCAGCAGCTTAGGCGGGGAAGCCAAAAACATTCAGTACTTC.

J is TRBJ2-2 and V is TRBV12-3 or TRBV12-4; 11 bases match TRBD2. V lost 7 bases, J lost 6 bases, and 4 bases stayed unmatched. The CDR3 totals 14 residues. DNA for the CDR3: TGTGCCAGCACCCTAGCGGGAGGCGCCGGGGAGCTGTTTTTT. Protein sequence: CASTLAGGAGELFF.

V gene TRBV15 combines with J gene TRBJ2-1; possibly TRBD2 for D (6 bases). CDR3 size: 13 residues. Germline lookup yields CDR1 LNHNV and CDR2 YYDKDF (reference sequence). Trimming shortened V by 5 bases and J by 9 bases, and 14 bases separated the two germline ends. This chain's CDR3 is CATSGGRMGEQFF. DNA for the CDR3: TGTGCCACCAGCGGAGGGCGAATGGGTGAGCAGTTCTTC.

The rearrangement links TRBV4-1 to TRBJ2-7; 8 nucleotides agree with TRBD1. Per germline, CDR1 MGHRA and CDR2 YSYEKL. V was clipped by 0 bases and J by 5 bases; unmatched bases: 6. The CDR3 loop spans 15 amino acids. In DNA form, the CDR3 reads TGCGCCAGCAGCCAAGAGAACAGGGGGTTCGACGAGCAGTACTTC. It specifies CASSQENRGFDEQYF.

This clonotype has more than one count but fewer than ten. CDR3 residues: CASSSNNYEQYF. The CDR3 bases are TGTGCCAGCAGCTCTAATAACTACGAGCAGTACTTC. The rearrangement links TRBV7-2 to TRBJ2-7; no firm D call. The CDR3 runs to 12 residues. V lost 4 bases and J 3 bases, leaving 7 bases between the germline ends. Germline assignment: CDR1 SGHTA and CDR2 FQGNSA.

The chain has TRBV28 and TRBJ2-7, with 9 bases aligning to TRBD2. CDR3 size: 17 residues. Trimming removed 2 bases from V and 0 bases from J; junction bases left unmatched: 8. The germline V gene has CDR1 MDHEN and CDR2 SYDVKM. The CDR3 DNA follows: TGTGCCAGCAGTTTAGTGCCTAGCGGGACCCGCTCCTACGAGCAGTACTTC. It translates to CASSLVPSGTRSYEQYF.

At least ten counts were recorded for this clonotype. This chain joins TRBV6-1 and TRBJ2-1; TRBD2 matches 11 bases. CDR1 MNHNS and CDR2 SASEGT come from the germline V gene. After removal of 4 bases from V and 6 bases from J, the junction contained 2 bases not matched to a gene. CDR3 size: 14 residues. The CDR3 DNA reads TGTGCCAGCAGTGGACTAGCGGGACTCAATGAGCAGTTCTTC. It encodes CASSGLAGLNEQFF.